Listed below are T cell receptor beta chains from one sample, sequenced in a study of blood T cell repertoires in COVID-19. Here immunoSEQ multiplex PCR was the method, and the copy in TCRdb shows in-frame clones only, minus some. The data contain approximately 76,000 clones, 60% to 75% of them seen just once; the ten biggest clones take up 35% to 45%. Sequences were obtained from peripheral blood. Every receptor here comes from a woman in her 70s with acute or convalescent COVID-19. CDR3s include the opening cysteine and the closing phenylalanine or tryptophan. The order of the fields is V gene, J gene, D gene, clone size, CDR3 DNA, CDR3 protein. A D gene is named only where the DNA matches it firmly. Not every row has a clone size; where given, it reads once, few, many or a size class.

TRBV7-2	TRBJ2-2	TRBD1	NA	TGTGCCAGCAGCATACTACAGGGGGCTGGGGAGCTGTTTTTT	CASSILQGAGELFF
TRBV5-4	TRBJ1-2	TRBD1	NA	TGTGCCACCCAGGACAGGGAAAAGAGTAACTATGGCTACACCTTC	CATQDREKSNYGYTF
TRBV5-6	TRBJ2-3	TRBD2	NA	TGTGCCAGCAGCTCGATAGCGGGGGGGCGGACAGATACGCAGTATTTT	CASSSIAGGRTDTQYF
TRBV6-5	TRBJ1-5	NA	once	TGTGCCAGCAGCTACAGACAGTCCAATCAGCCCCAGCATTTT	CASSYRQSNQPQHF
TRBV3-1/TRBV3-2	TRBJ2-3	TRBD1	NA	TGTGCCAGCAGCCTCCGGACAGGGCTCACAGATACGCAGTATTTT	CASSLRTGLTDTQYF
TRBV2	TRBJ1-2	TRBD1	NA	TGTGCCAGCAGTCTTGGGACAGGGGGGTACTATGGCTACACCTTC	CASSLGTGGYYGYTF
TRBV7-2	TRBJ2-1	TRBD2	NA	TGTGCCAGCAGCCCCGGGAGGGACTACAATGAGCAGTTCTTC	CASSPGRDYNEQFF
TRBV27	TRBJ1-1	TRBD1	NA	TGTGCCAGCACATCGAATTCCAGGGGGTCTGAAGCTTTCTTT	CASTSNSRGSEAFF
TRBV6-1	TRBJ1-4	TRBD1	NA	TGTGCCAGCAGTGAGAGACAGGGTGCAACTAATGAAAAACTGTTTTTT	CASSERQGATNEKLFF
TRBV19	TRBJ1-6	NA	NA	TGTGCCAGTAGTGACGGGGGGTATACTTCACCCCTCCACTTT	CASSDGGYTSPLHF
TRBV7-9	TRBJ2-2	NA	NA	TGTGCCAGCAGCTTAACAGGGCAGGTGGGGACCGGGGAGCTGTTTTTT	CASSLTGQVGTGELFF
TRBV4-1	TRBJ1-5	NA	NA	TGCGCCAGCAGCCAAGATCGGAGCAATCAGCCCCAGCATTTT	CASSQDRSNQPQHF
TRBV7-8	TRBJ2-5	TRBD2	NA	TGTGCCAGCAGCGTCGGGACTAGCGGGGGCGGAGAGACCCAGTACTTC	CASSVGTSGGGETQYF
TRBV5-1	TRBJ1-4	NA	NA	TGCGCCAGCAGCGAGGGTAGCGGACTGTTTTTT	CASSEGSGLFF
TRBV11-1	TRBJ1-1	NA	once	TGTGCCAGCAGCTTAGGGGCAAACACTGAAGCTTTCTTT	CASSLGANTEAFF
TRBV6-5	TRBJ1-1	NA	NA	TGTGCCAGCAGCCCGGACAGTGAAGCTTTCTTT	CASSPDSEAFF
TRBV15	TRBJ1-3	NA	few	TGTGCCACCAGCAGAGATGGGAGGGGCTCTGGAAACACCATATATTTT	CATSRDGRGSGNTIYF
TRBV19	TRBJ2-3	TRBD2	NA	TGTGCCAGTAGTATTCAAACTAGCGGGGGCGTCGGGGCAGATACGCAGTATTTT	CASSIQTSGGVGADTQYF
TRBV18	TRBJ1-4	TRBD1	NA	TGTGCCAGCTCACTATCCGGGACAGGGACTTGGACTAATGAAAAACTGTTTTTT	CASSLSGTGTWTNEKLFF
TRBV10-2	TRBJ2-1	TRBD2	NA	TGCGCCAGCAGTGAGATGCTAGGAGCGGGATGGGGCAATGAGCAGTTCTTC	CASSEMLGAGWGNEQFF
TRBV10-3	TRBJ2-1	TRBD2	NA	TGTGCCATCAGTGCTAATCGCCCCACTAGCGGGGTTATGGGTGAGCAGTTCTTC	CAISANRPTSGVMGEQFF
TRBV5-8	TRBJ2-2	NA	NA	TGTGCCAGCAGCTTACTCAGGGGCGCCTGGACCGGGGAGCTGTTTTTT	CASSLLRGAWTGELFF
TRBV6-6	TRBJ2-1	NA	NA	TGTGCCAGCAGTTATCAGGGGCTGAATGAGCAGTTCTTC	CASSYQGLNEQFF
TRBV15	TRBJ2-1	TRBD1	once	TGTGCCACCAGCAGAGCAACGGACAGGGGCAATGAGCAGTTCTTC	CATSRATDRGNEQFF
TRBV19	TRBJ1-5	NA	NA	TGTGCCAGTAGTCAAGGGGGGGATCGTGGTCAGCCCCAGCATTTT	CASSQGGDRGQPQHF
TRBV9	TRBJ2-3	TRBD2	NA	TGTGCCAGCAGCGTAGGCGGGGCTAGGACTAGCGGGAGTACTCACTATTTT	CASSVGGARTSGSTHYF
TRBV9	TRBJ2-7	NA	NA	TGTGCCAGCAGCGTAGCTCCCGACAGCGCCTACGAGCAGTACTTC	CASSVAPDSAYEQYF
TRBV10-1	TRBJ2-1	TRBD1	NA	TGCGCCAGCAAACTTGGGACAGGGTTCAATGAGCAGTTCTTC	CASKLGTGFNEQFF
TRBV5-6	TRBJ2-7	NA	NA	TGTGCCAGCAGCTTTAGGCAGGGATCTCGCCACGAGCAGTACTTC	CASSFRQGSRHEQYF
TRBV6-5	TRBJ1-1	NA	NA	TGTGCCAGCAGTCCTCCATGGCGGATGAACACTGAAGCTTTCTTT	CASSPPWRMNTEAFF
TRBV12-3/TRBV12-4	TRBJ1-1	NA	NA	TGTGCCAGCAGTTCATCCGGGACACGGGCTTTCTTT	CASSSSGTRAFF